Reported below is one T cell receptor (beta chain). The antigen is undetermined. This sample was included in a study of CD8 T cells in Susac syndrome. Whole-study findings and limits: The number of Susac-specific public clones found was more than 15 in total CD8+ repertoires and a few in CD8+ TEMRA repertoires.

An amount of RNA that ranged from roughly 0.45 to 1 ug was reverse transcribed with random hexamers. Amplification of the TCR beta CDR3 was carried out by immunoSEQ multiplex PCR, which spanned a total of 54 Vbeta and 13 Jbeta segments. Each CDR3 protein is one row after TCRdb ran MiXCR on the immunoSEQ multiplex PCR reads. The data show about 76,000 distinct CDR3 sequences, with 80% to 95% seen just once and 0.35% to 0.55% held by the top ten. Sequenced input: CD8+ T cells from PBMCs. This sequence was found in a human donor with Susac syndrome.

The CDR3 is CATSEHSGSVETQYF. The CDR3 DNA is TGTGCCACCAGTGAACACAGCGGGAGCGTCGAGACCCAGTACTTC. This rearrangement joins TRBV24-1 to TRBJ2-5, with TRBD2 matching 8 bases. The V and J ends lost 4 bases and 5 bases, in that order; junction bases with no gene match: 8. The CDR3 contains 15 residues. Germline values: CDR1 KGHDR, CDR2 SFDVKD.